The next 29 T cell receptor beta chains were all read from a single sample in a study of blood T cell repertoires in COVID-19. Here immunoSEQ multiplex PCR was the method, and the copy in TCRdb shows in-frame clones only, minus some. This sample has about 100,000 clones, with just under 85% found just once. Sequencing was carried out using peripheral blood. These receptors all come from a man aged 45-65 years with active or convalescent COVID-19.

The chain combines TRBV19 with TRBJ2-1; 9 positions match TRBD2. Germline lookup yields CDR1 LNHDA and CDR2 SQIVND (reference sequence). This CDR3 spans 20 amino acids. Losses at the gene ends were 2 bases for V and 0 bases for J; bases not matched to a gene: 14. CDR3 DNA: TGTGCCAGTAGTATAAAGGGCAGCTTCCTAGCGGGGATCTCCTACAATGAGCAGTTCTTC. It specifies CASSIKGSFLAGISYNEQFF.

V is TRBV28 and J is TRBJ2-3; D gene uncertain. Germline values: CDR1 MDHEN, CDR2 SYDVKM. Trimming took off 6 bases at V and 0 bases at J, with 7 bases between the two ends. The CDR3 totals 13 residues. CDR3 in amino acids: CASRYYSTDTQYF. The CDR3 DNA follows: TGTGCCAGCAGGTATTATAGCACAGATACGCAGTATTTT.

A word on this clone: At one boundary the junction diverges from the germline segment, which might be a read error. This chain joins TRBV7-7 and TRBJ2-2; D possibly corresponds to TRBD1 (5 bases). The CDR3 is 15 amino acids. In germline, CDR1 is SSHAT, CDR2 FNYEAQ (reference sequence). CDR3 region: CASSVDITNTGELFF. DNA for the CDR3: TGTGCTAGCAGCGTGGACATAACGAACACCGGGGAGCTGTTTTTT.

CDR3 protein: CASSIEGQGRDQPQHF. In DNA, the CDR3 is TGTGCCAGTAGTATTGAGGGACAGGGTAGGGATCAGCCCCAGCATTTT. This rearrangement joins TRBV19 to TRBJ1-5, with 9 bases lining up with TRBD1. The CDR3 loop spans 16 amino acids. CDR1 is LNHDA, CDR2 SQIVND, per germline (reference sequence). J was trimmed by 5 bases and V by 3 bases; bases with no gene match: 8.

This clone was counted a few times. This chain links TRBV20-1 with TRBJ2-7, with TRBD2 identical over 14 bases. Germline V gives CDR1 DFQATT, CDR2 SNEGSKA (reference sequence). This CDR3 region has 13 residues. With V trimmed by 3 bases and J by 6 bases, 1 base remained unmatched. The CDR3 region has the DNA TGCAGTGCTAGTGGACTAGCGGGAGGCGAGCAGTACTTC. It yields the protein CSASGLAGGEQYF.

The rearrangement uses TRBV7-5 and TRBJ2-4; the D call of TRBD1 is as the table states it, not checked on the DNA. TRBV7-5 is described as a pseudogene. This CDR3 has 17 residues. CDR3 nucleotide sequence: TGTGTCAGAAGCCTACAATGGGCAGGGGGCGTCAAAAACATTCAGTACTTC. It encodes CVRSLQWAGGVKNIQYF.

The rearrangement links TRBV5-6 to TRBJ2-3; D not certain. V lost 4 bases to trimming and J lost 0 bases, with 3 bases between them. In germline, CDR1 is SGHDT, CDR2 YYEEEE. This CDR3 is built from 12 residues. In DNA form, the CDR3 reads TGTGCCAGCAGCCGTAGCACAGATACGCAGTATTTT. Translating it yields CASSRSTDTQYF.

The chain is built from TRBV29-1 and TRBJ1-4; D remains unclear. Germline CDR1 SQVTM, CDR2 ANQGSEA. V was shortened by 7 bases and J by 8 bases, with 8 bases between the two germline ends. The CDR3 covers 10 residues. The CDR3 sequence is CSARGEKLFF. CDR3 bases: TGCAGCGCTCGAGGGGAAAAACTGTTTTTT.

The chain couples TRBV15 to TRBJ2-3, with TRBD1 matching over 7 bases. The CDR3 consists of 14 residues. V was pared by 4 bases and J by 3 bases, with 4 bases of the junction left unmatched. Germline values: CDR1 LNHNV, CDR2 YYDKDF (reference sequence). The CDR3 sequence is CATSKDRVTDTQYF. CDR3 nucleotides: TGTGCCACCAGCAAAGACAGGGTTACAGATACGCAGTATTTT.

The rearrangement joins TRBV6-5 to TRBJ1-2; D might be TRBD1 (6 bases). This CDR3 spans 15 amino acids. Trimming stripped 5 bases from V and 5 bases from J, with 18 bases between. Germline V gene sequence: CDR1 MNHEY, CDR2 SVGAGI. The CDR3 sequence is CASSTWGGRSYGYTF. The CDR3 DNA reads as TGTGCCAGCAGTACGTGGGGGGGCCGGTCTTATGGCTACACCTTC.

This rearrangement joins TRBV28 to TRBJ2-7, with TRBD2 matching over 10 bases. From germline, CDR1 is MDHEN and CDR2 SYDVKM. After removal of 6 bases from V and 4 bases from J, the junction contained 6 bases not matched to a gene. The CDR3 has 14 amino acids. CDR3 nucleotides: TGTGCCAGCAGCTTTAGCGGGAGGCGATACGAGCAGTACTTC. Protein sequence: CASSFSGRRYEQYF.

The V call is TRBV7-6, the J call TRBJ2-7, with TRBD1 matching 10 bases. V lost 5 bases to trimming and J lost 3 bases; unmatched junction nucleotides: 13. Germline-derived CDR1 and CDR2 are SGHVS and FNYEAQ. The CDR3 covers 17 residues. DNA of the CDR3: TGTGCCAGCAGCCCTATCGGCGGACAGGGGGTTTACTACGAGCAGTACTTC. Protein: CASSPIGGQGVYYEQYF.

The chain combines TRBV6-4 with TRBJ2-7; unclear D gene. V was cut by 0 bases and J by 0 bases, with 24 bases left in between. Germline V gives CDR1 MRHNA, CDR2 SNTAGT. The CDR3 is 20 residues long. DNA for the CDR3: TGTGCCAGCAGTGACTCTACCTTAATTGGATTGCGGCGGAACTCCTACGAGCAGTACTTC. This gives the protein CASSDSTLIGLRRNSYEQYF.

J is TRBJ2-1 and V is TRBV5-1; 11 bases line up with TRBD2. Germline lookup yields CDR1 SGHRS and CDR2 YFSETQ. V was clipped by 0 bases and J by 9 bases; unmatched bases: 2. CDR3 size: 14 residues. The CDR3 sequence is CASSLALAGGEQFF. As DNA, the CDR3 is TGCGCCAGCAGCTTGGCGCTAGCGGGGGGTGAGCAGTTCTTC.

The CDR3 DNA follows: TGTGCCAGCAGCTTGGGACTAGCGGGAGATACGCAGTATTTT. Protein: CASSLGLAGDTQYF. This chain joins TRBV7-3 and TRBJ2-3, with TRBD2 matching 12 bases. Trimming cost V 3 bases and J 5 bases; bases outside gene matches: 0. Germline V gives CDR1 SGHTA, CDR2 FQGTGA. The length of the CDR3 is 14 residues.

This rearrangement joins TRBV5-4 to TRBJ1-2, with 7 nucleotides matching TRBD1. The germline gives CDR1 SGHNT, CDR2 YYREEE (reference sequence). Losses at the gene ends were 4 bases for V and 8 bases for J; bases not matched to a gene: 8. This CDR3 has 13 residues. The CDR3: CASSPDRERGYTF. In DNA form, the CDR3 reads TGTGCCAGCAGCCCCGACAGGGAACGGGGCTACACCTTC.

The chain combines TRBV19 with TRBJ2-1, with 7 bases fitting TRBD2. Germline V lookup: CDR1 LNHDA, CDR2 SQIVND (reference sequence). Losses at the gene ends were 5 bases for V and 7 bases for J; bases not matched to a gene: 14. CDR3 size: 16 residues. CDR3 sequence reads: CASSAPSGTVRNEQFF. For the CDR3, the DNA is TGTGCCAGTAGTGCCCCTAGCGGTACCGTTAGGAATGAGCAGTTCTTC.

This chain links TRBV4-1 with TRBJ2-7; the match to TRBD1 covers 7 bases. V lost 4 bases to trimming and J lost 2 bases; unmatched junction nucleotides: 5. The CDR3 consists of 14 residues. Per the germline V gene, CDR1 is MGHRA and CDR2 is YSYEKL. The CDR3 sequence: CASSLGQGAYEQYF. The DNA of the CDR3 is TGCGCCAGCAGCCTAGGGCAGGGGGCCTACGAGCAGTACTTC.

The rearrangement links TRBV3-1 (or the pseudogene TRBV3-2) to TRBJ2-7; D call uncertain. Per germline, CDR1 LGHDT and CDR2 YNNKEL (reference sequence). The CDR3 runs 14 residues. Trimming took 4 bases from V and 6 from J, leaving 16 bases between them. CDR3 bases: TGTGCCAGCAGCCCCCCCGCGAGAGCCTCCGAGCAGTACTTC. Residues: CASSPPARASEQYF.

The CDR3 DNA reads TGTGCCAGCAGGGGTGGAGGGTCTAATGAAAAACTGTTTTTT. Amino acids: CASRGGGSNEKLFF. The rearrangement joins TRBV6-5 to TRBJ1-4; D not certain. This CDR3 has 14 amino acids. The V gene's germline CDR1 is MNHEY and CDR2 SVGAGI. V gave up 6 bases and J gave up 3 bases, with 11 bases separating them.

V gene TRBV27 combines with J gene TRBJ2-3; D is perhaps TRBD2 (5 bases). CDR1 and CDR2 (germline): MNHEY, SMNVEV (reference sequence). This CDR3 has 14 amino acids. Trimming stripped 3 bases from V and 1 base from J, with 8 bases between. DNA for the CDR3: TGTGCCAGCAGTTTCGGGATAGGCACAGATACGCAGTATTTT. Translated: CASSFGIGTDTQYF.

The CDR3 DNA reads as TGTGCCAGCAGCTTGTCCGGACTTCAAGAGACCCAGTACTTC. It is translated as CASSLSGLQETQYF. The chain has TRBV7-2 and TRBJ2-5; TRBD2 might be the D (5 bases). CDR1 is SGHTA and CDR2 is FQGNSA in the germline V gene. Trimming cost V 3 bases and J 2 bases, with 10 bases left between them. The CDR3 runs 14 residues.

J is TRBJ1-1 and V is TRBV20-1; possibly TRBD1 for D (5 bases). The CDR3 is 15 residues long. V was shortened by 3 bases and J by 3 bases, with 17 bases between the two germline ends. The germline gives CDR1 DFQATT, CDR2 SNEGSKA (reference sequence). The CDR3 DNA sequence: TGCAGTGCTAGTGGGGGGGTACAGACGCACACTGAAGCTTTCTTT. It codes for CSASGGVQTHTEAFF.

This clone has only one observation. The chain employs TRBV19 and TRBJ2-3, with 10 bases identical to TRBD2. The CDR3 extends over 15 amino acids. Trimming at V came to 7 bases and at J to 6 bases, leaving 10 bases not matched to a gene. Germline CDR1 reads LNHDA; CDR2 reads SQIVND (reference sequence). CDR3 residues: CASTLLAGRSDTQYF. The CDR3 nucleotides are TGTGCCAGTACCTTACTAGCGGGGCGGTCGGATACGCAGTATTTT.

The chain recombines TRBV30 with TRBJ2-7; 9 bases match TRBD1. CDR1 is GTSNPN, CDR2 SVGIG, per germline (reference sequence). The junction had 8 bases not matched to a gene; V was cut back by 5 bases and J by 3 bases. This CDR3 contains 14 residues. CDR3 in DNA: TGTGCCTGGGAGCGTGGACAGGGGTACTACGAGCAGTACTTC. Translating gives CAWERGQGYYEQYF. Based on the CDR3 plus reference TRBV30 and TRBJ2-7, the full variable domain is SQTIHQWPATLVQPVGSPLSLECTVEGTSNPNLYWYRQAAGRGLQLLFYSVGIGQISSEVPQNLSASRPQDRQFILSSKKLLLSDSGFYLCAWERGQGYYEQYFGPGTRLTVT.

V gene TRBV5-1 combines with J gene TRBJ1-6, with 9 bases lining up with TRBD1. The CDR3 is 14 amino acids. J lost 6 bases, V lost 4 bases, and 2 bases had no gene match. CDR1 and CDR2 from the germline V gene are SGHRS and YFSETQ. Here the CDR3 reads CASSGGQGNSPLHF. The CDR3 DNA sequence: TGCGCCAGCAGCGGGGGACAGGGTAATTCACCCCTCCACTTT.

This chain joins TRBV5-1 and TRBJ2-1; weak D call: TRBD1 (6 bases). The CDR3 has 16 amino acids. CDR1 is SGHRS, CDR2 YFSETQ, per germline. Trimming pared 1 base from V and 6 bases from J, leaving 17 bases between. The CDR3: CASSLLAGARGNEQFF. CDR3 sequence (DNA): TGCGCCAGCAGCTTGCTGGCAGGGGCGAGGGGCAATGAGCAGTTCTTC.

The J gene is TRBJ1-1, the V gene TRBV12-5; TRBD1 might be the D (6 bases). With 6 bases removed from V and 7 bases from J, the gap between germline ends came to 21 bases. CDR3 length: 15 amino acids. CDR1 and CDR2 from the germline V gene are LGHNT and FRNRAP. DNA for the CDR3: TGTGCTAGTGGCCCCCAACAGGGAAACGGGGTTGAAGCTTTCTTT. This sequence encodes CASGPQQGNGVEAFF.

This chain joins TRBV12-5 and TRBJ2-5, with D tentatively TRBD2 (5 bases). The V gene lost 7 bases and the J gene lost 4 bases, with 13 bases spanning the gap. The CDR3 length is 13 residues. Germline V lookup: CDR1 LGHNT, CDR2 FRNRAP. CDR3 nucleotides: TGTGCTAGTGCCCGGAGAGAGGGAGAGACCCAGTACTTC. Amino acids: CASARREGETQYF.